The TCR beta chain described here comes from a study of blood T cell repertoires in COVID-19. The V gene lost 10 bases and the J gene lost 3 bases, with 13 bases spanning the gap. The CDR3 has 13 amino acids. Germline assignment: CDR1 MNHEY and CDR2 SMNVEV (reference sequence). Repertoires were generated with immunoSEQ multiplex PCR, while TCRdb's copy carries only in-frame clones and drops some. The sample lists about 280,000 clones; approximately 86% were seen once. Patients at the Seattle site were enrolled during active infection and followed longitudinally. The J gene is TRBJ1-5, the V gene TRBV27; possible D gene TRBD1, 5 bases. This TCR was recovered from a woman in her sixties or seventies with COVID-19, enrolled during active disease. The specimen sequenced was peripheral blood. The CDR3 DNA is TGTGCCACTTCCGGGGGTCCCAATCAGCCCCAGCATTTT. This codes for CATSGGPNQPQHF.